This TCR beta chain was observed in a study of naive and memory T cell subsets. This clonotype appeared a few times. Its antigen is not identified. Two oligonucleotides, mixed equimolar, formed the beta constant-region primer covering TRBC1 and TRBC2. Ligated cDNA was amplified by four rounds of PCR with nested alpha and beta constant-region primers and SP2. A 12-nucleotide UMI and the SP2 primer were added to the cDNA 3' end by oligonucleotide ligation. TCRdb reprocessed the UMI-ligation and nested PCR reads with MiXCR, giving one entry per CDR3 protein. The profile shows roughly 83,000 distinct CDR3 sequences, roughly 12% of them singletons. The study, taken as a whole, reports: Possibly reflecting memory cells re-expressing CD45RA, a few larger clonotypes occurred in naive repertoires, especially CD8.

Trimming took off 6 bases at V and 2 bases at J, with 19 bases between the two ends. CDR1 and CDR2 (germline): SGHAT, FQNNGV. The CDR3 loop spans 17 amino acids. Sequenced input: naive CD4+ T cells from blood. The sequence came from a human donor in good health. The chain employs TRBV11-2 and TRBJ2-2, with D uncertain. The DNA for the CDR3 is TGTGCCAGCAGGCCCTGGCGTGCTGGCAGAAACACCGGGGAGCTGTTTTTT. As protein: CASRPWRAGRNTGELFF.